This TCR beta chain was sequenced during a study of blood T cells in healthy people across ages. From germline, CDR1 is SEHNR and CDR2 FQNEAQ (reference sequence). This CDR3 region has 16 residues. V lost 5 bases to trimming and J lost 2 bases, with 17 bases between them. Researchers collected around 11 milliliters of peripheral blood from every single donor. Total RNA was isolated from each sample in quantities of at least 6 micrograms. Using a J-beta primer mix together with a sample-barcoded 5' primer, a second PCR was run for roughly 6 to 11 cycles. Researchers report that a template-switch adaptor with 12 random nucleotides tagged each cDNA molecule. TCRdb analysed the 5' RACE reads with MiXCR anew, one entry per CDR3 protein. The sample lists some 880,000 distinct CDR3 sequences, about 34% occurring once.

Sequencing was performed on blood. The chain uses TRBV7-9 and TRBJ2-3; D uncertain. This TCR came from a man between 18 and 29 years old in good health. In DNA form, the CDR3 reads TGTGCCAGCAGCCACCTCGATGGCAGATACACAGATACGCAGTATTTT. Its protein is CASSHLDGRYTDTQYF.